This TCR beta chain is drawn from a study of control samples from healthy donors and cancer patients (TCRdb year 2020). From a lookup of the germline V gene, CDR1 and CDR2 are SGHTA and FQGNSA. From its cysteine to its phenylalanine, the CDR3 spans 16 amino acids. The read is trimmed to its CDR3 DNA, 48 bases read in frame from base 1. V drops 1 base and J drops 4 bases, leaving 14 bases in between. With respect to this clone: It lacks a known antigen. There are no base qualities to consult, and no much larger clone falls within one base.

Library generation was performed with the immunoSEQ multiplex PCR assay. What TCRdb holds here is the immuneACCESS table cut down to in-frame rearrangements. Part of the clones is not present; checked against another copy, under half of the missing clones reflect an unresolved V gene, and the others are unexplained. The sample contains roughly 170,000 clones, around 88% of them found a single time. Over 4% of the sample belongs to the ten largest clones. The chain is made from TRBV7-2 and TRBJ1-3; the D gene is possibly TRBD1, with 6 bases matching. Sequencing was performed on blood. This TCR came from a woman in her 30s in good health. The CDR3 reads CASSLVAGQGGNTIYF. The DNA is TGTGCCAGCAGCTTAGTCGCGGGACAAGGGGGAAACACCATATATTTT. This CDR3, with the reference TRBV7-2 and TRBJ1-3 proteins standing in past its ends, gives the full variable domain GAGVSQSPSNKVTEKGKDVELRCDPISGHTALYWYRQSLGQGLEFLIYFQGNSAPDKSGLPSDRFSAERTGGSVSTLTIQRTQQEDSAVYLCASSLVAGQGGNTIYFGEGSWLTVV.